These 18 T cell receptor beta chains share one sample of origin, sequenced in a study of T cells in Graves' hyperthyroidism and ophthalmopathy. RNA transcripts gave rise to amplified TCR beta CDR3 regions. An initial round of RT-PCR targeting the TCR CDR3 relied on the HTBI primer set. TCRdb re-derived calls from the multiplex PCR reads in MiXCR, one entry per CDR3 protein. The data hold some 370,000 distinct CDR3 sequences, with about 14% observed a single time. Sequencing was carried out using blood. Source of these receptors: a man over 45 with Graves' ophthalmopathy.

This clonotype has a count of ten or more. The V and J genes are TRBV29-1 and TRBJ2-1, with TRBD2 matching over 8 bases. V was pared by 3 bases and J by 1 base, with 8 bases of the junction left unmatched. Germline loops: CDR1 SQVTM, CDR2 ANQGSEA. The CDR3 is 16 residues long. The CDR3 loop is CSVDSAGGRSYNEQFF. CDR3 DNA sequence: TGCAGCGTTGATTCGGCGGGAGGAAGATCCTACAATGAGCAGTTCTTC.

This clonotype came up a few times. This may stem from a read error, because a much larger clone lies one nucleotide away. The V gene is TRBV3-1, the J gene TRBJ2-1, with D uncertain. Trimming left V 3 bases short and J 10 bases short, with 7 bases between. This CDR3 has 11 amino acids. Germline V gives CDR1 LGHDT, CDR2 YNNKEL (reference sequence). The CDR3 spells CASSQDEEQFF. DNA of the CDR3: TGTGCCAGCAGCCAGGATGAGGAGCAGTTCTTC.

This clonotype was detected ten times or more. DNA of the CDR3: TGTGCCAGCAGGACTAGCGCCTCCTACGAGCAGTACTTC. It translates to CASRTSASYEQYF. This chain connects TRBV6-2 or TRBV6-3 to TRBJ2-7; 8 bases are shared with TRBD2. The germline gives CDR1 MNHEY, CDR2 SVGEGT. Trimming cost V 6 bases and J 0 bases; bases outside gene matches: 1. The length of the CDR3 is 13 residues.

The genes are TRBV29-1 and TRBJ1-1; D is uncertain. The V and J ends lost 6 bases and 0 bases respectively, with 17 bases between them. Germline CDR1 is SQVTM and CDR2 is ANQGSEA. The CDR3 totals 15 residues. The CDR3 coding sequence is TGCAGCGTCGAGAATTCGCGGAAAGTGAACACTGAAGCTTTCTTT. Amino acids: CSVENSRKVNTEAFF.

A word on this clonotype: This clone may be a read error of a much larger clone one base away. This sequence joins TRBV20-1 and TRBJ2-4; D may be TRBD1 or TRBD2 (5 bases each). The V gene's germline CDR1 is DFQATT and CDR2 SNEGSKA (reference sequence). This CDR3 contains 14 residues. The ends were cut back, 5 bases at V and 9 bases at J, with 20 bases in the middle. This CDR3 reads CSAGPQDFRGIQYF. CDR3 DNA: TGCAGTGCTGGTCCCCAGGACTTTAGGGGCATTCAGTACTTC.

The table lists this clonotype with a few counts. The chain uses TRBV19 and TRBJ1-1; no firm D call. The germline gives CDR1 LNHDA, CDR2 SQIVND (reference sequence). This CDR3 is 13 amino acids long. Trimming pared 7 bases from V and 3 bases from J, leaving 12 bases between. The CDR3 loop is CASTSVGDTEAFF. For the CDR3, the DNA is TGTGCCAGTACCTCAGTAGGAGACACTGAAGCTTTCTTT.

This chain joins TRBV7-2 and TRBJ1-6, with 9 bases matching TRBD1. V lost 1 base and J lost 9; bases outside the gene matches: 10. The CDR3 sequence is 17 residues long. Germline assignment: CDR1 SGHTA and CDR2 FQGNSA. The CDR3 spells CASSLVVQGAFGSPLHF. The CDR3 DNA follows: TGTGCCAGCAGCTTAGTCGTACAGGGGGCGTTTGGTTCACCCCTCCACTTT.

There are many counts of this clonotype. The rearrangement uses TRBV29-1 and TRBJ2-5, with TRBD2 matching over 11 bases. This CDR3 spans 16 amino acids. The ends lost 1 base at V and 2 bases at J; junction bases unmatched: 6. Germline lookup yields CDR1 SQVTM and CDR2 ANQGSEA. DNA for the CDR3: TGCAGCGTTGAAGGGACCGGGACTAGCGGTCAAGAGACCCAGTACTTC. Protein product: CSVEGTGTSGQETQYF.

This chain uses TRBV5-1 with TRBJ2-7; TRBD2 matches 7 bases. The CDR3 consists of 16 residues. V lost 0 bases and J lost 3; bases outside the gene matches: 9. Germline assignment: CDR1 SGHRS and CDR2 YFSETQ. The CDR3 here is CASSLAGSPGGYEQYF. The CDR3 region has the DNA TGCGCCAGCAGCTTGGCCGGGAGCCCGGGGGGCTACGAGCAGTACTTC.

This clonotype was counted many times. The V gene is TRBV6-1, the J gene TRBJ2-3, with D tentatively TRBD2 (7 bases). There are 15 residues in the CDR3. CDR1 and CDR2 (germline): MNHNS, SASEGT. The germline V and J ends were trimmed by 7 bases and 1 base, with 15 bases remaining between them. CDR3 sequence: CASMEGGFGTDTQYF. The CDR3 DNA reads TGTGCCAGCATGGAGGGGGGGTTTGGCACAGATACGCAGTATTTT.

Notes on this clonotype: A read error may explain this, as a much larger clone is one base away. The genes are TRBV10-3 and TRBJ1-1; TRBD1 matches 7 bases. Germline V lookup: CDR1 ENHRY, CDR2 SYGVKD. CDR3 length: 15 amino acids. This CDR3 is CATSESPGGSAEAFF. The CDR3 bases are TGTGCCACCAGTGAGTCGCCAGGGGGGAGCGCTGAAGCTTTCTTT.

This clonotype appeared once. The chain couples TRBV10-3 to TRBJ2-7; 7 nucleotides agree with TRBD1. Germline lookup yields CDR1 ENHRY and CDR2 SYGVKD. This CDR3 spans 14 amino acids. The V segment lost 5 bases and the J segment 0 bases; nucleotides outside the gene matches: 4. CDR3 in DNA: TGTGCCATCAGTTCCACAGGGGACTCCTACGAGCAGTACTTC. This sequence encodes CAISSTGDSYEQYF.

The chain uses TRBV29-1 and TRBJ2-2; TRBD1 matches 8 bases. Losses at the gene ends were 5 bases for V and 2 bases for J; bases not matched to a gene: 7. The CDR3 spans 15 residues. The germline CDR1 and CDR2 sequences are SQVTM and ANQGSEA. Here the CDR3 reads CSVLYRGINTGELFF. The CDR3 DNA reads as TGCAGCGTTCTTTACAGGGGGATAAACACCGGGGAGCTGTTTTTT.

This clonotype has only a few counts. The rearrangement joins TRBV4-1 to TRBJ2-7, with 9 bases fitting TRBD1. The germline gives CDR1 MGHRA, CDR2 YSYEKL. V trimming: 2 bases; J trimming: 3 bases; junction bases outside the gene matches: 5. This CDR3 is 15 amino acids long. In DNA form, the CDR3 reads TGCGCCAGCAGCCAAACAGGGACAGGGTTCTACGAGCAGTACTTC. Translation: CASSQTGTGFYEQYF.

The chain is built from TRBV19 and TRBJ1-4; 8 positions match TRBD1. CDR1 and CDR2 (germline): LNHDA, SQIVND (reference sequence). With 6 bases clipped from V and 6 bases from J, the junction kept 9 bases outside the gene matches. The length of the CDR3 is 15 residues. The DNA of the CDR3 is TGTGCCAGTAGAAACACGGACAGGGCATATGAAAAACTGTTTTTT. Residues: CASRNTDRAYEKLFF. Variable domain in full (rest from reference TRBV19 and TRBJ1-4): DGGITQSPKYLFRKEGQNVTLSCEQNLNHDAMYWYRQDPGQGLRLIYYSQIVNDFQKGDIAEGYSVSREKKESFPLTVTSAQKNPTAFYLCASRNTDRAYEKLFFGSGTQLSVL.

The chain employs TRBV27 and TRBJ2-2, with TRBD2 identical over 7 bases. The CDR3 extends over 14 amino acids. The trim removed 7 bases at V and 6 bases at J, leaving 8 bases unmatched. The germline CDR1 and CDR2 sequences are MNHEY and SMNVEV (reference sequence). The DNA for the CDR3 is TGTGCCAGCATCAAGCGGGGACCCCCCGGGGAGCTGTTTTTT. Translation gives CASIKRGPPGELFF.

The table lists this clonotype with many counts. The V call is TRBV18, the J call TRBJ2-1, with a possible D match to TRBD2 (5 bases). Germline values: CDR1 KGHSH, CDR2 LQKENI. This CDR3 contains 15 residues. The germline V and J ends were trimmed by 2 bases and 5 bases, with 13 bases remaining between them. The CDR3 region is CASSPTASWDNEQFF. The CDR3 DNA follows: TGTGCCAGCTCACCAACGGCTAGCTGGGACAATGAGCAGTTCTTC.

This chain links TRBV20-1 with TRBJ2-7; 11 bases are shared with TRBD2. The CDR3 runs 15 residues. Germline-derived CDR1 and CDR2 are DFQATT and SNEGSKA (reference sequence). The V gene end was trimmed by 4 bases and the J gene end by 2 bases; junction bases not matched to a gene: 7. In DNA, the CDR3 is TGCAGTGCTAAGGGACTAGCGGTGAACACCTACGAGCAGTACTTC. Its translation: CSAKGLAVNTYEQYF.